The rows below give T cell receptor beta chains drawn from one sample of a study of blood T cell repertoires in COVID-19. Data came from immunoSEQ multiplex PCR; TCRdb stores just in-frame clones and leaves some out. Of about 260,000 clones listed, approximately 86% are singletons. The sequencing input was peripheral blood. The origin of the receptors is a man aged 25 to 45 with active or convalescent COVID-19. Both conserved end residues are part of each CDR3. The order of the fields is J gene, CDR3 length, V gene, clone size, D gene, CDR3 DNA, CDR3 protein. A D gene is named only where the DNA matches it firmly. The size entry is marked missing in some rows and otherwise reads once, few, many or a size class.

j_gene: TRBJ2-3
len: 17
v_gene: TRBV5-8
abundance: NA
d_gene: TRBD1
CDR3nt: TGTGCCAGCAGTCTCACCGGGACAGGGCGGTTGAGAGATACGCAGTATTTT
CDR3aa: CASSLTGTGRLRDTQYF

j_gene: TRBJ2-1
len: 15
v_gene: TRBV4-2
abundance: NA
d_gene: TRBD2
CDR3nt: TGTGCCAGCAGCCAGCGGGGGGCGGGTCTCAATGAGCAGTTCTTC
CDR3aa: CASSQRGAGLNEQFF

j_gene: TRBJ1-5
len: 14
v_gene: TRBV2
abundance: NA
d_gene: NA
CDR3nt: TGTGCCAGCAGTCACAGGGCATTGAGTCAGCCCCAGCATTTT
CDR3aa: CASSHRALSQPQHF

j_gene: TRBJ2-3
len: 16
v_gene: TRBV9
abundance: NA
d_gene: TRBD2
CDR3nt: TGTGCCAGCAGCGTAGAGGTAGCGGGGCCTATAAATACGCAGTATTTT
CDR3aa: CASSVEVAGPINTQYF

j_gene: TRBJ2-3
len: 17
v_gene: TRBV6-2/TRBV6-3
abundance: NA
d_gene: NA
CDR3nt: TGTGCCAGCAGTTCACCCATGGACTACGAGAGCACAGATACGCAGTATTTT
CDR3aa: CASSSPMDYESTDTQYF

j_gene: TRBJ2-2
len: 15
v_gene: TRBV6-5
abundance: NA
d_gene: TRBD2
CDR3nt: TGTGCCAGCAGGACCGGGACTAGACACACCGGGGAGCTGTTTTTT
CDR3aa: CASRTGTRHTGELFF

j_gene: TRBJ1-1
len: 15
v_gene: TRBV10-1
abundance: NA
d_gene: TRBD1
CDR3nt: TGCGCCAGCAGTGAATTAACAGGGGGCTCTTCTGAAGCTTTCTTT
CDR3aa: CASSELTGGSSEAFF

j_gene: TRBJ1-4
len: 16
v_gene: TRBV4-1
abundance: NA
d_gene: NA
CDR3nt: TGCGCCAGCAGCCAAGTGGCAGGGGCGTCCTCCGAAAAACTGTTTTTT
CDR3aa: CASSQVAGASSEKLFF

j_gene: TRBJ2-2
len: 13
v_gene: TRBV30
abundance: NA
d_gene: NA
CDR3nt: TGTGCCTGGAGTGTACTTGAAACCGGGGAGCTGTTTTTT
CDR3aa: CAWSVLETGELFF

j_gene: TRBJ1-2
len: 14
v_gene: TRBV7-2
abundance: few
d_gene: TRBD1
CDR3nt: TGTGCCAGCAGCGGCAGGGGGCAATTGGATGGCTACACCTTC
CDR3aa: CASSGRGQLDGYTF

j_gene: TRBJ2-5
len: 14
v_gene: TRBV15
abundance: NA
d_gene: TRBD1
CDR3nt: TGTGCCACCAGCAAGGGACAGGATCAAGAGACCCAGTACTTC
CDR3aa: CATSKGQDQETQYF

j_gene: TRBJ1-1
len: 14
v_gene: TRBV29-1
abundance: NA
d_gene: NA
CDR3nt: TGCAGCGTTGCCGGACAGCAGGTGAACACTGAAGCTTTCTTT
CDR3aa: CSVAGQQVNTEAFF

j_gene: TRBJ2-3
len: 14
v_gene: TRBV2
abundance: NA
d_gene: NA
CDR3nt: TGTGCCAGCTCGCGGCAGTTAGGCACAGATACGCAGTATTTT
CDR3aa: CASSRQLGTDTQYF

j_gene: TRBJ2-2
len: 16
v_gene: TRBV5-6
abundance: NA
d_gene: NA
CDR3nt: TGTGCCAGCAGCTTGGTAACAGGACCGAACACCGGGGAGCTGTTTTTT
CDR3aa: CASSLVTGPNTGELFF

j_gene: TRBJ2-7
len: 17
v_gene: TRBV2
abundance: NA
d_gene: NA
CDR3nt: TGTGCCAGCAGTGAAGAACCCCCCTGGGCAGGGGTGACCGAGCAGTACTTC
CDR3aa: CASSEEPPWAGVTEQYF

j_gene: TRBJ2-2
len: 13
v_gene: TRBV5-4
abundance: NA
d_gene: NA
CDR3nt: TGTGCCAGCAGCTTGGCGGAGACGAGGAAGCTGTTTTTT
CDR3aa: CASSLAETRKLFF

j_gene: TRBJ2-2
len: 13
v_gene: TRBV23-1
abundance: NA
d_gene: NA
CDR3nt: TGCGCCAGCACAACAGGGACCACCGGGGAGCTGTTTTTT
CDR3aa: CASTTGTTGELFF

j_gene: TRBJ1-3
len: 15
v_gene: TRBV5-5
abundance: NA
d_gene: TRBD1
CDR3nt: TGTGCCAGCAGCGAATGGGGGACAGCCGGAAACACCATATATTTT
CDR3aa: CASSEWGTAGNTIYF

j_gene: TRBJ2-6
len: 18
v_gene: TRBV7-2
abundance: NA
d_gene: TRBD2
CDR3nt: TGTGCCAGCAGCCTCTCGGGACTAGCGGGGGCCGGGGCCAACGTCCTGACTTTC
CDR3aa: CASSLSGLAGAGANVLTF

j_gene: TRBJ2-2
len: 14
v_gene: TRBV27
abundance: NA
d_gene: NA
CDR3nt: TGTGCCAGCAGTTTCCCCTTTAACACCGGGGAGCTGTTTTTT
CDR3aa: CASSFPFNTGELFF

j_gene: TRBJ2-7
len: 14
v_gene: TRBV6-5
abundance: few
d_gene: TRBD1
CDR3nt: TGTGCCAGCAGTTACACGGGACAGGGACGCGAGCAGTACTTC
CDR3aa: CASSYTGQGREQYF

j_gene: TRBJ2-7
len: 13
v_gene: TRBV5-1
abundance: NA
d_gene: TRBD2
CDR3nt: TGCGCCAGCAGTCAGGGACTAGCGGGCGAGCAGTACTTC
CDR3aa: CASSQGLAGEQYF

j_gene: TRBJ1-2
len: 13
v_gene: TRBV29-1
abundance: NA
d_gene: NA
CDR3nt: TGCAGCGTTGAAGTGGGAGGGTCACGCGGCTACACCTTC
CDR3aa: CSVEVGGSRGYTF

j_gene: TRBJ2-1
len: 11
v_gene: TRBV6-5
abundance: NA
d_gene: NA
CDR3nt: TGTGCCAGCAGTAGACTCGGGGAGCAGTTCTTC
CDR3aa: CASSRLGEQFF

j_gene: TRBJ2-3
len: 12
v_gene: TRBV5-4
abundance: NA
d_gene: TRBD2
CDR3nt: TGTGCCAGCAGCAGTGGGGGGGGTACGCAGTATTTT
CDR3aa: CASSSGGGTQYF

j_gene: TRBJ2-7
len: 16
v_gene: TRBV5-4
abundance: NA
d_gene: TRBD2
CDR3nt: TGTGCCAGCAGCTTGGGGGGCGTTAGCGGGGGCTACGAGCAGTACTTC
CDR3aa: CASSLGGVSGGYEQYF

j_gene: TRBJ1-2
len: 11
v_gene: TRBV24-1
abundance: NA
d_gene: NA
CDR3nt: TGTGCCACCAGTGATCCCGAGGGCTACACCTTC
CDR3aa: CATSDPEGYTF

j_gene: TRBJ2-2
len: 16
v_gene: TRBV4-2
abundance: NA
d_gene: NA
CDR3nt: TGTGCCAGCAGCCAAGGAGAGCGGGTAGGGACCGGGGAGCTGTTTTTT
CDR3aa: CASSQGERVGTGELFF

j_gene: TRBJ1-2
len: 14
v_gene: TRBV7-8
abundance: once
d_gene: TRBD1
CDR3nt: TGTGCCAGCAGCTTAACGGGACAGTCGGGAGGCTACACCTTC
CDR3aa: CASSLTGQSGGYTF

j_gene: TRBJ2-1
len: 15
v_gene: TRBV6-5
abundance: NA
d_gene: TRBD2
CDR3nt: TGTGCCAGCAGGACCGGGACTAGCGCGGACAATGAGCAGTTCTTC
CDR3aa: CASRTGTSADNEQFF

j_gene: TRBJ1-1
len: 13
v_gene: TRBV6-5
abundance: NA
d_gene: NA
CDR3nt: TGTGCCAGCAGAATACAAGTGAACACTGAAGCTTTCTTT
CDR3aa: CASRIQVNTEAFF

j_gene: TRBJ1-2
len: 13
v_gene: TRBV4-3
abundance: NA
d_gene: NA
CDR3nt: TGCGCCAGCAGCCATTTACTCGACTATGGCTACACCTTC
CDR3aa: CASSHLLDYGYTF

j_gene: TRBJ1-5
len: 15
v_gene: TRBV19
abundance: NA
d_gene: NA
CDR3nt: TGTGCCAGTAGTCCCCAGGCATATAGCAATCAGCCCCAGCATTTT
CDR3aa: CASSPQAYSNQPQHF

j_gene: TRBJ1-5
len: 12
v_gene: TRBV27
abundance: NA
d_gene: NA
CDR3nt: TGTGCCAGCAGTTCCGGGGGTCAGCCCCAGCATTTT
CDR3aa: CASSSGGQPQHF

j_gene: TRBJ2-3
len: 12
v_gene: TRBV29-1
abundance: few
d_gene: NA
CDR3nt: TGCAGCGTTTCAACTAGCACAGATACGCAGTATTTT
CDR3aa: CSVSTSTDTQYF

j_gene: TRBJ2-1
len: 15
v_gene: TRBV6-5
abundance: NA
d_gene: TRBD1
CDR3nt: TGTGCCACATCCCCGGACAGGGGGTACAACAATGAGCAGTTCTTC
CDR3aa: CATSPDRGYNNEQFF

j_gene: TRBJ1-5
len: 14
v_gene: TRBV6-5
abundance: NA
d_gene: TRBD1
CDR3nt: TGTGCCAGCAGCCAAGGACAGGGCAATCAGCCCCAGCATTTT
CDR3aa: CASSQGQGNQPQHF

j_gene: TRBJ2-5
len: 13
v_gene: TRBV11-2
abundance: NA
d_gene: NA
CDR3nt: TGTGCCAGCAGCGACACGCTGTGGGAGACCCAGTACTTC
CDR3aa: CASSDTLWETQYF

j_gene: TRBJ1-6
len: 18
v_gene: TRBV23-1
abundance: NA
d_gene: TRBD1
CDR3nt: TGCGCCAGCAGTCAATCGAAGGAAGGACAGGGTGGTAATTCACCCCTCCACTTT
CDR3aa: CASSQSKEGQGGNSPLHF

j_gene: TRBJ2-3
len: 17
v_gene: TRBV7-2
abundance: NA
d_gene: TRBD2
CDR3nt: TGTGCCAGCAGCTCTCGGACTAGCGGGGGGGGTACAGATACGCAGTATTTT
CDR3aa: CASSSRTSGGGTDTQYF

j_gene: TRBJ1-5
len: 13
v_gene: TRBV9
abundance: NA
d_gene: NA
CDR3nt: TGTGCCAGCAGCGTCCAGGGCGGTCAGCCCCAGCATTTT
CDR3aa: CASSVQGGQPQHF

j_gene: TRBJ1-2
len: 15
v_gene: TRBV5-1
abundance: NA
d_gene: TRBD1
CDR3nt: TGCGCCAGCAGCGGGGGGACAGATCTGGACTATGGCTACACCTTC
CDR3aa: CASSGGTDLDYGYTF

j_gene: TRBJ1-2
len: 16
v_gene: TRBV14
abundance: NA
d_gene: NA
CDR3nt: TGTGCCAGCAGCCAAGAGTTATCGGGGGGCCTCTATGGCTACACCTTC
CDR3aa: CASSQELSGGLYGYTF

j_gene: TRBJ2-5
len: 12
v_gene: TRBV6-5
abundance: NA
d_gene: NA
CDR3nt: TGTGCCATCGAGACTAGTAAAGGGACCCAGTACTTC
CDR3aa: CAIETSKGTQYF

j_gene: TRBJ1-1
len: 13
v_gene: TRBV14
abundance: NA
d_gene: NA
CDR3nt: TGTGCCAGCAGCCCATCGAGTATTTGGGAAGCTTTCTTT
CDR3aa: CASSPSSIWEAFF

j_gene: TRBJ2-1
len: 15
v_gene: TRBV9
abundance: NA
d_gene: TRBD2
CDR3nt: TGTGCCAGCAGCGTAAGCGGGGGGCACCGGCAGGAGCAGTTCTTC
CDR3aa: CASSVSGGHRQEQFF

j_gene: TRBJ2-3
len: 13
v_gene: TRBV28
abundance: NA
d_gene: NA
CDR3nt: TGTGCCAGCAGTTTACCGGTCGTGGATACGCAGTATTTT
CDR3aa: CASSLPVVDTQYF

j_gene: TRBJ1-5
len: 18
v_gene: TRBV4-1
abundance: NA
d_gene: NA
CDR3nt: TGCGCCAGCAGCCAAGTGATATCCGTCATCTATAGCAATCAGCCCCAGCATTTT
CDR3aa: CASSQVISVIYSNQPQHF

j_gene: TRBJ2-1
len: 13
v_gene: TRBV7-2
abundance: NA
d_gene: NA
CDR3nt: TGTGCCACCTCTCTCAGCTCCTACAATGAGCAGTTCTTC
CDR3aa: CATSLSSYNEQFF

j_gene: TRBJ1-1
len: 15
v_gene: TRBV5-3
abundance: NA
d_gene: NA
CDR3nt: TGTGCCAGATATCAAAGTACCCAGGGATACACTGAAGCTTTCTTT
CDR3aa: CARYQSTQGYTEAFF

j_gene: TRBJ2-2
len: 15
v_gene: TRBV10-3
abundance: NA
d_gene: TRBD1
CDR3nt: TGTGCCATCAACCCGGACAGGGAGAACACCGGGGAGCTGTTTTTT
CDR3aa: CAINPDRENTGELFF

j_gene: TRBJ1-6
len: 16
v_gene: TRBV25-1
abundance: NA
d_gene: TRBD1
CDR3nt: TGTGCCAGCAGTGAATTATCGGGACAGGGGGAATCACCCCTCCACTTT
CDR3aa: CASSELSGQGESPLHF

j_gene: TRBJ1-3
len: 14
v_gene: TRBV5-1
abundance: NA
d_gene: NA
CDR3nt: TGCGCCAGCAGCTCGAGTGTCTCTGGAAACACCATATATTTT
CDR3aa: CASSSSVSGNTIYF

j_gene: TRBJ2-5
len: 12
v_gene: TRBV5-4
abundance: NA
d_gene: NA
CDR3nt: TGTGCCAGCAGCTTTTTACAAGAGACCCAGTACTTC
CDR3aa: CASSFLQETQYF

j_gene: TRBJ2-1
len: 18
v_gene: TRBV27
abundance: NA
d_gene: NA
CDR3nt: TGTGCCAGCAGTTTATCAACTCCACAGAGAGGGGGAAACAATGAGCAGTTCTTC
CDR3aa: CASSLSTPQRGGNNEQFF

j_gene: TRBJ2-2
len: 16
v_gene: TRBV9
abundance: NA
d_gene: TRBD2
CDR3nt: TGTGCCAGCAGCGTTGTAGCGGGGGGGCAAGACGGGGAGCTGTTTTTT
CDR3aa: CASSVVAGGQDGELFF

j_gene: TRBJ1-2
len: 16
v_gene: TRBV5-1
abundance: NA
d_gene: NA
CDR3nt: TGCGCCAGCAGTATAGGGGGGGCTTCAGCTAACTATGGCTACACCTTC
CDR3aa: CASSIGGASANYGYTF

j_gene: TRBJ2-7
len: 14
v_gene: TRBV7-8
abundance: NA
d_gene: NA
CDR3nt: TGTGCCAGCAGCTTAGAAGGGGGCTCCTACGAGCAGTACTTC
CDR3aa: CASSLEGGSYEQYF